Below are 5 T cell receptor beta chains sequenced from a single sample in a study of blood T cell repertoires in COVID-19. Produced via immunoSEQ multiplex PCR; TCRdb's table is partial and in-frame only. The data contain about 40,000 clones, about 80% of them singletons. Sample: peripheral blood. These receptors were collected from a human donor with acute or convalescent COVID-19. The donor label of this sample is uncertain.

This clone was seen only a few times. The V gene is TRBV5-6, the J gene TRBJ2-1, with TRBD1 matching 10 bases. The trim removed 0 bases at V and 9 bases at J, leaving 9 bases unmatched. This CDR3 is 16 amino acids long. The germline V gene encodes CDR1 SGHDT and CDR2 YYEEEE. CDR3 sequence reads: CASSLAATGGWGEQFF. The CDR3 DNA follows: TGTGCCAGCAGCTTGGCCGCGACAGGGGGCTGGGGTGAGCAGTTCTTC.

The V gene is TRBV5-1, the J gene TRBJ1-1, with 7 bases that match TRBD1. This CDR3 contains 12 residues. V shed 4 bases and J 4 bases; nucleotides not matched to a gene: 1. Germline V lookup: CDR1 SGHRS, CDR2 YFSETQ. The chain's CDR3 is CASSTGVTEAFF. The CDR3 bases are TGCGCCAGCAGCACAGGGGTCACTGAAGCTTTCTTT.

J is TRBJ2-2 and V is TRBV5-5; D gene unclear. This CDR3 comprises 14 residues. Between the trimmed V and J ends, which lost 6 bases and 1 base, there was a span of 10 bases. CDR1 is SGHKS, CDR2 YYEKEE, per germline (reference sequence). CDR3 in amino acids: CASTSTGNTGELFF. CDR3 bases: TGTGCCAGCACCTCGACGGGGAACACCGGGGAGCTGTTTTTT.

This clone has just a few counts. V and J are TRBV12-5 and TRBJ2-1, with 7 bases fitting TRBD2. Germline CDR1 reads LGHNT; CDR2 reads FRNRAP. V was clipped by 5 bases and J by 4 bases; unmatched bases: 11. CDR3 length: 16 residues. The CDR3 here is CASGPDPSGVYNEQFF. The CDR3 coding sequence is TGTGCTAGTGGTCCTGACCCGAGCGGGGTTTACAATGAGCAGTTCTTC.

The chain recombines TRBV7-8 with TRBJ2-7; 8 nucleotides agree with TRBD2. The germline V gene encodes CDR1 SGHVS and CDR2 FQNEAQ. The CDR3 contains 14 residues. Trimming cost V 6 bases and J 6 bases; bases outside gene matches: 10. This chain's CDR3 is CASRMGLAGLEQYF. The CDR3 coding sequence is TGTGCCAGCAGAATGGGGCTAGCGGGCCTCGAGCAGTACTTC.